Included here is one TCR beta chain sequence, with context. This sample is part of a study of blood T cell repertoires in COVID-19. The V end lost 4 bases, the J end lost 5 bases, and 11 bases lay between the germline ends. CDR1 is SQVTM, CDR2 ANQGSEA, per germline. The CDR3 totals 12 residues. Sequencing was performed with immunoSEQ multiplex PCR; in TCRdb, only in-frame clones are kept and a portion is missing. Among just over 350,000 clones listed, roughly 90% were seen once. The source material was PBMCs or T cells enriched from blood (not recorded which). This receptor was taken from a woman aged 25 to 39 who had recovered from COVID-19. The gene calls are TRBV29-1 and TRBJ1-1; D remains unclear. CDR3 DNA sequence: TGCAGCGTTGTGGCGGCGGGGACTGAAGCTTTCTTT. Its translation: CSVVAAGTEAFF. Drawing the rest from reference TRBV29-1 and TRBJ1-1, the complete variable domain is SAVISQKPSRDICQRGTSLTIQCQVDSQVTMMFWYRQQPGQSLTLIATANQGSEATYESGFVIDKFPISRPNLTFSTLTVSNMSPEDSSIYLCSVVAAGTEAFFGQGTRLTVV.